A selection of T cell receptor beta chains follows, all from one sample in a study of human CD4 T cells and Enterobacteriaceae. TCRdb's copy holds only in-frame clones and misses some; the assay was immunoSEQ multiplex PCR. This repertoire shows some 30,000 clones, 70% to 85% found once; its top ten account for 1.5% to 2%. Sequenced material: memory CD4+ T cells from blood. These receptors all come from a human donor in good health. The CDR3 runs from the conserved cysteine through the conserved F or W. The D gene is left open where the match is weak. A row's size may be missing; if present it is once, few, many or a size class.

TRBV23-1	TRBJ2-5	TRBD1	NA	TGCGCCAGCAGTCAACAGGGGGTTGGACAAGAGACCCAGTACTTC	CASSQQGVGQETQYF
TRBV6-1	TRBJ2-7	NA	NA	TGTGCCAGCAGTGAAGCGGCACCGCGGAACTCCTACGAGCAGTACTTC	CASSEAAPRNSYEQYF
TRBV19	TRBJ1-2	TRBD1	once	TGTGCCAGTAGCCCTTCCGGGACAGGGCTCTTCTATGGCTACACCTTC	CASSPSGTGLFYGYTF
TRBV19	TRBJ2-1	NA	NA	TGTGCCAGTAGTCCCGTCGTCAGGGTGGGCAATGAGCAGTTCTTC	CASSPVVRVGNEQFF
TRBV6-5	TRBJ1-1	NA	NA	TGTGCCAGCAGTTTGAGGGCGGGGGGGACTGAAGCTTTCTTT	CASSLRAGGTEAFF
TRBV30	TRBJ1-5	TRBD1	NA	TGTGCCTGGGCGACAGGGGGCGATCAGCCCCAGCATTTT	CAWATGGDQPQHF
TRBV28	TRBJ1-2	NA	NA	TGTGCCAGCAGTCTCGACAGGGGCTACACCTTC	CASSLDRGYTF
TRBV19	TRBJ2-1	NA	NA	TGTGCCAGTAGTGTGGAGACTATGGCCTACAATGAGCAGTTCTTC	CASSVETMAYNEQFF
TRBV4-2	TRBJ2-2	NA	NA	TGTGCCAGCAGCCAAGCCCCAGCGACGAACACCGGGGAGCTGTTTTTT	CASSQAPATNTGELFF
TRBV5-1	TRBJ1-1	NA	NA	TGCGCCAGCAGCTCAGGGGTTATGGACACTGAAGCTTTCTTT	CASSSGVMDTEAFF
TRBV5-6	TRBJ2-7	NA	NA	TGTGCCAGCAGCTTGGGCGGGAAACACGAGCAGTACTTC	CASSLGGKHEQYF
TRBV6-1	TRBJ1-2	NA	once	TGTGCCAGCAGCGGCGGGGGCTGGGGTGGCTACACCTTC	CASSGGGWGGYTF
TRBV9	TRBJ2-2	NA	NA	TGTGCCAGCAGCGTAGCAGGGTTCGCCGGGGAGCTGTTTTTT	CASSVAGFAGELFF
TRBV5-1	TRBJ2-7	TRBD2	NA	TGCGCCAGCAGCTTCGGCGGGAGCGCCCTCTACGAGCAGTACTTC	CASSFGGSALYEQYF
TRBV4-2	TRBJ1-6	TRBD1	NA	TGTGCCAGCAGCCCTGCCGGGACAGTTAATTCACCCCTCCACTTT	CASSPAGTVNSPLHF
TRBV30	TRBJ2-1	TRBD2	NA	TGTGCCTGGAACGGGAGGGCCGACAATGAGCAGTTCTTC	CAWNGRADNEQFF
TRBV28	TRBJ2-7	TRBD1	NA	TGTGCCAGCAGTACGACCGGGACAGGTCGACAGTACTTC	CASSTTGTGRQYF
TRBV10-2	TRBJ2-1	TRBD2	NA	TGCGCCAGCAGTGCTAGCGGGAGGTACAATGAGCAGTTCTTC	CASSASGRYNEQFF
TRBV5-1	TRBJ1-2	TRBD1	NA	TGCGCCAGCAGCTTAACAGGGGGCTATGGGAAGGGCTACACCTTC	CASSLTGGYGKGYTF
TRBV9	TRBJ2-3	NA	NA	TGTGCCAGCAGCGCCGACGTCGTGACTAGTGGAGATACGCAGTATTTT	CASSADVVTSGDTQYF
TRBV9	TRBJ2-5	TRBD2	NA	TGTGCCAGCAACCCCGGGGGGGCAGGAGAGACCCAGTACTTC	CASNPGGAGETQYF
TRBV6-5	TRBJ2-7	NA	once	TGTGCCAGCAGGAGAGCATTCACCTACGAGCAGTACTTC	CASRRAFTYEQYF
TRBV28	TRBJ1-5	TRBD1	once	TGTGCCAGCAGGCGGACAGGGCTAGGGAATCAGCCCCAGCATTTT	CASRRTGLGNQPQHF
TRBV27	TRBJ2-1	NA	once	TGTGCCAGCAGGTTAGGAGGTCACGCCTACAATGAGCAGTTCTTC	CASRLGGHAYNEQFF
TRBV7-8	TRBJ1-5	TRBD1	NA	TGTGCCAGCAGCTCCCGGGACAGGGGGGGATATAGCAATCAGCCCCAGCATTTT	CASSSRDRGGYSNQPQHF
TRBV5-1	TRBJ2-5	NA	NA	TGCGCCAGCAGCTTGGGGGTTATTCAAGAGACCCAGTACTTC	CASSLGVIQETQYF
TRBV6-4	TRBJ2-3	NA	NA	TGTGCCACCAGCCGGGACCCCGGGGGAGATACGCAGTATTTT	CATSRDPGGDTQYF
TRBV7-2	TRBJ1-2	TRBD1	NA	TGTGCCAGCAGCTTAGCCTCAGGGGGAACTAACTATGGCTACACCTTC	CASSLASGGTNYGYTF
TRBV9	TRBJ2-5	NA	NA	TGTGCCAGCAGTTCACTAGGGGGCCAAGAGACCCAGTACTTC	CASSSLGGQETQYF
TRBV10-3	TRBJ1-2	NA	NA	TGTGCCATCAGGAAAGCTACAGGGTTGTTGGATGGCTACACCTTC	CAIRKATGLLDGYTF
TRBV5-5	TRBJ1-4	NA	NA	TGTGCCAGCAGCTCCGGGACATTTGGAGAAAAACTGTTTTTT	CASSSGTFGEKLFF
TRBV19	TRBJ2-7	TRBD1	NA	TGTGCCAGTAGTAAGAGCGGACAGGGTTACGAGCAGTACTTC	CASSKSGQGYEQYF
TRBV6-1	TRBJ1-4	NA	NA	TGTGCCGGAGGGATAGTAGGTGCCAATGAAAAACTGTTTTTT	CAGGIVGANEKLFF
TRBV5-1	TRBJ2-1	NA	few	TGCGCCAGCAGCTTTGTAGGCGGGGGCTTCTACAATGAGCAGTTCTTC	CASSFVGGGFYNEQFF
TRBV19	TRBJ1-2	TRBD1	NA	TGTGCCAGTAGTCTCGGACAGGGTAGGGGCTACACCTTC	CASSLGQGRGYTF
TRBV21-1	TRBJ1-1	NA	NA	TGTGCCAGCAGCAAAGTCCTCGATTATACTAAGAACCCTGAAGCTTTCTTT	CASSKVLDYTKNPEAFF
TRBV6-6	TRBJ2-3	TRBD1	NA	TGTGCCAGCAGGACTATCCGGGACAGGGGGGATACGCAGTATTTT	CASRTIRDRGDTQYF